Here is one TCR beta chain with its context. Its specificity is unknown. The data were obtained in a study of graft-versus-host responses after intestinal transplantation. This CDR3 contains 15 residues. V lost 5 bases and J lost 0, with 14 bases in between. In germline, CDR1 is SGHTA, CDR2 FQGNSA. Findings and caveats of the study: The authors found GvH clones in recipient marrow, some appearing first in ileum or blood.

Clones were read by immunoSEQ multiplex PCR, and TCRdb kept only the in-frame ones, dropping some. The sample consists of approximately 86,000 clones, about nine tenths of them appearing once. The chain couples TRBV7-2 to TRBJ2-7; no clear D gene. This TCR was recovered from a human donor who received an intestinal transplant. The specimen comprised unstimulated CD4+ T cells sorted from spleen or lymph node cells, sampled before intestinal transplant. In DNA form, the CDR3 reads TGTGCCAGCAGCCCTCGTCCGGGTACCTCCTACGAGCAGTACTTC. Residues: CASSPRPGTSYEQYF.